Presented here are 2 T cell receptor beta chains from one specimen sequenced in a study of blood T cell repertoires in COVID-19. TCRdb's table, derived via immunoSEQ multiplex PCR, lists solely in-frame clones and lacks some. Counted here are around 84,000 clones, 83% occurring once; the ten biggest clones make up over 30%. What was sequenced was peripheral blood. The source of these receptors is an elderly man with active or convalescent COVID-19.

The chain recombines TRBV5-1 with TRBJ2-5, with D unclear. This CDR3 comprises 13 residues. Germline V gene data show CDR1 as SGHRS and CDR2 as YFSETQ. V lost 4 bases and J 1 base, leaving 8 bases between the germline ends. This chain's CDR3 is CASSPGTQETQYF. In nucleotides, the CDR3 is TGCGCCAGCAGCCCAGGTACCCAAGAGACCCAGTACTTC.

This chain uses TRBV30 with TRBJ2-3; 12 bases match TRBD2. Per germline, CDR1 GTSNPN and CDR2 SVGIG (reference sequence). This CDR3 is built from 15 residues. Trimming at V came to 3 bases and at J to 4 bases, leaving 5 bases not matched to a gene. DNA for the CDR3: TGTGCCTGGAGGGGCCCTAGCGGGGGGGCAGATACGCAGTATTTT. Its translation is CAWRGPSGGADTQYF.